This record covers a single TCR beta chain. Its cognate antigen is unknown. These data belong to a study of multiple sclerosis patients with progressive multifocal leukoencephalopathy. The germline V gene encodes CDR1 SNHLY and CDR2 FYNNEI. This CDR3 has 13 residues. V dropped 4 bases and J dropped 5 bases, with 12 bases sitting between them. Produced via immunoSEQ multiplex PCR; TCRdb's table is partial and in-frame only. The sample records approximately 27,000 clones, around 85% being singletons. Overall study results and limits: Before and during natalizumab, the clones expanded at PML already existed.

The time point here: time of PML onset. The sequence was obtained from a woman aged 25 to 39 with progressive multifocal leukoencephalopathy. The chain couples TRBV2 to TRBJ2-7; TRBD2 is a possible D gene (5 bases). The material sequenced was PBMCs, taken from a patient treated with natalizumab. CDR3 amino acids: CASSGVSRDEQYF. CDR3 bases: TGTGCCAGCAGTGGGGTTTCGAGGGACGAGCAGTACTTC.